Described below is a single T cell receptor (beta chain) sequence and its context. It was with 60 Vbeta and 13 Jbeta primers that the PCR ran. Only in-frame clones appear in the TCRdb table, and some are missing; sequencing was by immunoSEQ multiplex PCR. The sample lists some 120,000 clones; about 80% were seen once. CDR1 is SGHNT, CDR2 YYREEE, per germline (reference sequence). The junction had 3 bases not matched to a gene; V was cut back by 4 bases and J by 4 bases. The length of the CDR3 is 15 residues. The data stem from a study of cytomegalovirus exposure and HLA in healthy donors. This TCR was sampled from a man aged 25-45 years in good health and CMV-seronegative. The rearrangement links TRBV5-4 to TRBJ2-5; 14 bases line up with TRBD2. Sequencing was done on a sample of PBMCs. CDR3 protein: CASSRGLAGAETQYF. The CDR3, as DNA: TGTGCCAGCAGCCGGGGACTAGCGGGAGCAGAGACCCAGTACTTC.